This is a list of T cell receptor beta chains from one sample in a study of blood T cell repertoires in COVID-19. Clones were read by immunoSEQ multiplex PCR, and TCRdb kept only the in-frame ones, dropping some. The sample has about 100,000 clones; more than 65% are singletons. The sample was peripheral blood. These receptors all stem from a woman in her sixties or seventies with acute or convalescent COVID-19. Both conserved end residues are trimmed from each CDR3. A D gene is named only where the DNA matches it firmly.

J,V,D,CDR3
TRBJ1-4,TRBV18,.,ASSPPKGGGLNEKLF
TRBJ1-2,TRBV3-1/TRBV3-2,.,ASSGGGLYGYT
TRBJ2-1,TRBV19,.,ASRALAWGDEQF
TRBJ2-3,TRBV3-1/TRBV3-2,.,ASSQDYAGDTQY
TRBJ2-5,TRBV2,.,ASSEATPSVETQY
TRBJ2-3,TRBV7-2,TRBD1,ASSSRQGASTDTQY
TRBJ2-7,TRBV6-5,.,ASSHRGGQDEQY
TRBJ1-3,TRBV19,.,ASSIDRSSGNTIY
TRBJ1-1,TRBV30,.,AWSVAGNTEAF
TRBJ2-2,TRBV19,.,ASSFTGNTGELF
TRBJ1-4,TRBV28,.,ASTPGGREEKLF
TRBJ2-1,TRBV2,TRBD1,ASSAQTGGMYNEQF
TRBJ1-5,TRBV12-3/TRBV12-4,.,ASSLTLDQPQH
TRBJ2-1,TRBV5-4,TRBD1,ASSFISGGHNEQF
TRBJ1-6,TRBV27,.,ASSPPLGLNSPLH
TRBJ1-2,TRBV6-1,.,ASSDQARGPPYGYT
TRBJ1-1,TRBV19,TRBD1,ASQATGTANTEAF
TRBJ1-1,TRBV7-9,.,ASSSNTAYTEAF
TRBJ2-1,TRBV5-1,TRBD2,ASSLRTSSSYNEQF
TRBJ1-4,TRBV6-6,.,ASSYQRTTNEKLF
TRBJ2-1,TRBV9,.,ASSAASQTSSYNEQF
TRBJ1-1,TRBV19,.,ASSMARQNTEAF
TRBJ2-7,TRBV4-2,.,ASSQVADGYEQY
TRBJ2-5,TRBV15,.,ATSRERAETQY
TRBJ1-2,TRBV4-3,TRBD1,ASSQDMRGQRYGYT
TRBJ1-5,TRBV19,.,ASKAGSGVGNQPQH
TRBJ2-2,TRBV6-1,.,ASSLGTAGELF
TRBJ2-3,TRBV5-1,TRBD2,ASSVLAGPTDTQY
TRBJ1-1,TRBV18,.,ASSFTRNTEAF
TRBJ1-3,TRBV14,.,ASSQYPATARSRNTIY
TRBJ1-6,TRBV6-5,TRBD1,ASSPTGVNSPLH
TRBJ1-1,TRBV30,.,AWSALSGNTEAF
TRBJ1-2,TRBV18,TRBD1,ASSRTQGDYGYT
TRBJ2-3,TRBV7-2,TRBD2,ASSLHSSGGDDTQY
TRBJ2-3,TRBV18,.,ASSPPSQTDTQY
TRBJ2-7,TRBV10-3,TRBD1,ATTTRQGDSYEQY
TRBJ2-1,TRBV6-5,.,ASSPRLRVGNEQF
TRBJ1-3,TRBV10-3,.,AIRVSLSGNTIY
TRBJ2-5,TRBV28,.,ASSLERMVTQY
TRBJ2-2,TRBV18,.,ASSPPSAGELF